The rows below give T cell receptor beta chains drawn from one sample of a study of control samples from healthy donors and cancer patients. TCRdb's copy holds only in-frame clones and misses some; the assay was immunoSEQ multiplex PCR. The sample lists some 90,000 clones, 91% occurring once. Sequenced sample: blood. The source of these receptors is a woman aged 25 to 39 in good health. The CDR3 runs from the conserved cysteine through the conserved F or W. D genes are given only for firm matches. Expanded clones get a size class; other rows say once, few or many, or leave the size out.

D	V	size	J	DNA	CDR3
TRBD1	TRBV6-1	.	TRBJ1-5	TGTGCCAGCAGTGGGTCCGACAGGGCCCTCAATCAGCCCCAGCATTTT	CASSGSDRALNQPQHF
TRBD1	TRBV7-6	.	TRBJ1-1	TGTGCCAGCAGCTCCAAACCCCCAGGGACAGTACGTCTCATGAACACTGAAGCTTTCTTT	CASSSKPPGTVRLMNTEAFF
.	TRBV11-2	.	TRBJ1-1	TGTGCCAGCAGCTTAGGGCTCGATGCAGAAGCTTTCTTT	CASSLGLDAEAFF
TRBD2	TRBV9	.	TRBJ2-1	TGTGCCAGCAGCGTCCGGACTAGCGGGGGGGCCAGCTCCTACAATGAGCAGTTCTTC	CASSVRTSGGASSYNEQFF
TRBD1	TRBV7-6	.	TRBJ2-1	TGTGCCAGCAGCCCCGGGACAGGGGTAGGGTCGAATGAGCAGTTCTTC	CASSPGTGVGSNEQFF
.	TRBV5-1	.	TRBJ1-1	TGCGCCAGCAGCTTGGAGACTCAGACAGGTATGAACACTGAAGCTTTCTTT	CASSLETQTGMNTEAFF
TRBD1	TRBV30	.	TRBJ1-5	TGTGCCTATCAGGGGGCGGGCAATCAGCCCCAGCATTTT	CAYQGAGNQPQHF
TRBD2	TRBV3-1/TRBV3-2	.	TRBJ2-7	TGTGCCAGCAGCCAACGGGGACTAGCAGGCGAGCAGTACTTC	CASSQRGLAGEQYF
.	TRBV25-1	.	TRBJ1-5	TGTGCCAGCAGTGAATCCGACAAGGCCGGGCAGCCCCAGCATTTT	CASSESDKAGQPQHF
TRBD1	TRBV7-3	.	TRBJ2-3	TGTGCCAGCAGCTTCCTCGGACAGGGAGAAGATACGCAGTATTTT	CASSFLGQGEDTQYF
.	TRBV27	.	TRBJ2-3	TGTGCCAGCGCCTCCAGGGCAGATACGCAGTATTTT	CASASRADTQYF
.	TRBV30	.	TRBJ2-7	TGTGCCTGGAGTCTACTCCGCGGCTACGAGCAGTACTTC	CAWSLLRGYEQYF
.	TRBV6-2/TRBV6-3	.	TRBJ2-7	TGTGCCAGCAGTCCCCCCCTAAGGGACGCCTACGAGCAGTACTTC	CASSPPLRDAYEQYF
.	TRBV10-3	once	TRBJ2-2	TGTGCCATCAGTGAGGGACCGGGGGAAGGCGGGGAGCTGTTTTTT	CAISEGPGEGGELFF
TRBD1	TRBV4-2	.	TRBJ1-4	TGTGCCAGCAGCCGACAGACAGGGAGGGATGAAAAACTGTTTTTT	CASSRQTGRDEKLFF
.	TRBV9	.	TRBJ1-1	TGTGCCAGCAGCCCGAGACAGACCAACACTGAAGCTTTCTTT	CASSPRQTNTEAFF
.	TRBV11-2	.	TRBJ1-1	TGTGCCAGCAGCTTACTCCCATCACGACGGGGGAACACTGAAGCTTTCTTT	CASSLLPSRRGNTEAFF
TRBD2	TRBV6-5	.	TRBJ2-1	TGTGCCAGCAGCCTTACCGGGACTAGCTACAATGAGCAGTTCTTC	CASSLTGTSYNEQFF
.	TRBV25-1	.	TRBJ1-6	TGTGCCAGCAGTGATGCGAGGGCTTCACCCCTCCACTTT	CASSDARASPLHF
TRBD1	TRBV5-1	once	TRBJ2-7	TGCGCCAGCAGCTTGGACAGGGGCAACGAGCAGTACTTC	CASSLDRGNEQYF
.	TRBV18	.	TRBJ1-2	TGTGCCAGCTCACCACCTGGGGGCGGGGAAGGAAATGGCTACACCTTC	CASSPPGGGEGNGYTF
.	TRBV3-1/TRBV3-2	.	TRBJ2-1	TGTGCCAGCAGCCTCCGATACAATGAGCAGTTCTTC	CASSLRYNEQFF
.	TRBV2	once	TRBJ1-2	TGTGCCAGCAGTCCATCCTATGGCTACACCTTC	CASSPSYGYTF
TRBD1	TRBV19	.	TRBJ1-2	TGTGCCAGTAGTGACCCCGGGACAGGATATACTTACTATGGCTACACCTTC	CASSDPGTGYTYYGYTF
TRBD1	TRBV5-1	once	TRBJ2-7	TGCGCCAGCAGCATCCGACAGGGGGTGGACGAGCAGTACTTC	CASSIRQGVDEQYF
.	TRBV5-1	.	TRBJ2-5	TGCGCCAGCCAACAGGGACTCGGGGAAGGCGAAGAGACCCAGTACTTC	CASQQGLGEGEETQYF
.	TRBV6-1	.	TRBJ1-2	TGTGCCAGCAGTGATGTCCCCGGGACCAACTATGGCTACACCTTC	CASSDVPGTNYGYTF
.	TRBV28	.	TRBJ1-1	TGTGCCAGCAGCCCCTTCTTGGGGACACTGAACACTGAAGCTTTCTTT	CASSPFLGTLNTEAFF
TRBD1	TRBV5-1	.	TRBJ2-7	TGCGCCAGCAGCTTGGTCGGACAGGGTACCTACGAGCAGTACTTC	CASSLVGQGTYEQYF
.	TRBV11-2	.	TRBJ1-1	TGTGCCAGCAGCGGACAAATGAACACTGAAGCTTTCTTT	CASSGQMNTEAFF
TRBD1	TRBV27	.	TRBJ2-7	TGTGCCAGCAGTCTACAGACAGGGGTGATCTACGAGCAGTACTTC	CASSLQTGVIYEQYF
.	TRBV6-2/TRBV6-3	.	TRBJ2-5	TGTGCCAGCAGTTCCTTCGGCCAAGAGACCCAGTACTTC	CASSSFGQETQYF
.	TRBV7-9	.	TRBJ2-7	TGTGCCAGCAGCTCCGAGATTAGCTACGAGCAGTACTTC	CASSSEISYEQYF
.	TRBV7-3	.	TRBJ2-3	TGTGCCAGCAGCTCCATACCGGGGTGGGATACGCAGTATTTT	CASSSIPGWDTQYF
TRBD1	TRBV24-1	.	TRBJ1-2	TGTGCCACCATCGAAACAGGGGCTCGCAACTATGGCTACACCTTC	CATIETGARNYGYTF
.	TRBV3-1/TRBV3-2	.	TRBJ2-7	TGTGCCAGCAGCCAGGACCCCTGGCGGAGCGGCTACGAGCAGTACTTC	CASSQDPWRSGYEQYF
TRBD1	TRBV19	.	TRBJ1-5	TGTGCCAGTAGTACCCGAAGGACAGGGGGCAGGATAGATCAGCCCCAGCATTTT	CASSTRRTGGRIDQPQHF
.	TRBV7-2	.	TRBJ2-1	TGTGCCAGCAGCTCCCAAACGAGCTCCTACAATGAGCAGTTCTTC	CASSSQTSSYNEQFF
.	TRBV6-1	once	TRBJ1-3	TGTGCCAGCAGTGCCAGTTGGGGGAGCTCTGGAAACACCATATATTTT	CASSASWGSSGNTIYF
.	TRBV6-5	.	TRBJ1-1	TGTGCCAGCAGTTACGGGGGGGGTACTGAAGCTTTCTTT	CASSYGGGTEAFF
TRBD1	TRBV19	once	TRBJ1-3	TGTGCCAGGGGGGGGACAGCCTCTGGAAACACCATATATTTT	CARGGTASGNTIYF
.	TRBV5-5	.	TRBJ1-3	TGTGCCAGCAAAACGGCAGGAAACACCATATATTTT	CASKTAGNTIYF